The 21 T cell receptor beta chains below were found in one sample sequenced in a study of blood T cell repertoires in COVID-19. This table comes from immunoSEQ multiplex PCR, and its TCRdb copy is limited to in-frame clones, with some not included. The data contain about 200,000 clones, more than 75% of them singletons. The sequenced sample was peripheral blood. The origin of the receptors is a woman in her thirties or forties with acute or convalescent COVID-19.

V gene TRBV5-1 combines with J gene TRBJ1-1, with TRBD1 as a possible D gene (6 bases). V was pared by 3 bases and J by 4 bases, with 19 bases between. The V gene's germline CDR1 is SGHRS and CDR2 YFSETQ. The CDR3 loop spans 16 amino acids. Here the CDR3 reads CASSSPSGGLGTEAFF. In DNA form, the CDR3 reads TGCGCCAGCAGCTCCCCCTCGGGGGGGCTGGGCACTGAAGCTTTCTTT.

This rearrangement joins TRBV19 to TRBJ2-2; tentative D call: TRBD1 (6 bases). Germline-derived CDR1 and CDR2 are LNHDA and SQIVND (reference sequence). The CDR3 length is 15 residues. Trimming shortened V by 7 bases and J by 6 bases, and 18 bases separated the two germline ends. This chain's CDR3 is CASINRDTRAGELFF. The DNA for the CDR3 is TGTGCCAGTATCAACCGGGACACTCGCGCCGGGGAGCTGTTTTTT.

The chain carries TRBV21-1 and TRBJ2-7; the table assigns TRBD1, which was not confirmed against the DNA. TRBV21-1 constitutes a pseudogene. This CDR3 spans 15 amino acids. The CDR3 DNA sequence: TGTGCCAGCAGCCATGAGAGTCCAGGCCCCTACGAGCAGTACTTC. It encodes CASSHESPGPYEQYF.

The J gene is TRBJ1-1, the V gene TRBV18; no clear D gene. V dropped 1 base and J dropped 3 bases, with 9 bases sitting between them. Germline V gene lookup returns CDR1 KGHSH and CDR2 LQKENI. This CDR3 region has 14 residues. Written as DNA, the CDR3 is TGTGCCAGCTCACCACATCCGGGTTACACTGAAGCTTTCTTT. Amino acid sequence: CASSPHPGYTEAFF.

This sequence joins TRBV28 and TRBJ1-5, with a possible D match to TRBD1 (5 bases). The germline V and J ends were trimmed by 2 bases and 3 bases, with 11 bases remaining between them. The CDR3 runs to 15 residues. CDR1 and CDR2 from the germline V gene are MDHEN and SYDVKM. The CDR3 DNA reads as TGTGCCAGCAGTTTAGAGGAGGGGACCAATCAGCCCCAGCATTTT. It translates to CASSLEEGTNQPQHF.

The chain is built from TRBV5-1 and TRBJ2-7; a possible D gene is TRBD1 (6 bases). The germline V gene has CDR1 SGHRS and CDR2 YFSETQ. Trimming shortened V by 2 bases and J by 5 bases, and 17 bases separated the two germline ends. CDR3 length equals 15 residues. The CDR3 DNA is TGCGCCAGCAGCTTTTTAAGAGGGGGATTGGACGAGCAGTACTTC. This gives the protein CASSFLRGGLDEQYF.

Worth noting for this clone: Other DNA sequences from this sample encode an identical CDR3 as well. This chain uses TRBV3-1 (or the pseudogene TRBV3-2) with TRBJ2-1, with TRBD2 as a possible D gene (7 bases). Germline CDR1 LGHDT, CDR2 YNNKEL (reference sequence). The ends were cut back, 0 bases at V and 9 bases at J, with 9 bases in the middle. This CDR3 region has 13 residues. The CDR3 DNA is TGTGCCAGCAGCCAAGATAGGGGGGGTGAGCAGTTCTTC. The encoded protein is CASSQDRGGEQFF.

The chain has TRBV18 and TRBJ2-3; TRBD1 matches 7 bases. The CDR3 extends over 17 amino acids. The germline CDR1 and CDR2 sequences are KGHSH and LQKENI. V lost 3 bases, J lost 4 bases, and 13 bases stayed unmatched. The CDR3 is CASSPSDRALGADTQYF. CDR3 nucleotides: TGTGCCAGCTCACCTAGTGACAGGGCCTTGGGTGCAGATACGCAGTATTTT. Combining the CDR3 with reference TRBV18 and TRBJ2-3 gives the whole variable domain NAGVMQNPRHLVRRRGQEARLRCSPMKGHSHVYWYRQLPEEGLKFMVYLQKENIIDESGMPKERFSAEFPKEGPSILRIQQVVRGDSAAYFCASSPSDRALGADTQYFGPGTRLTVL.

The rearrangement uses TRBV2 and TRBJ1-2, with 7 bases matching TRBD1. Germline CDR1 reads SNHLY; CDR2 reads FYNNEI. The CDR3 loop spans 14 amino acids. Losses at the gene ends were 3 bases for V and 2 bases for J; bases not matched to a gene: 3. As DNA, the CDR3 is TGTGCCAGCAGTGATGCAGGGGGAAACTATGGCTACACCTTC. This encodes CASSDAGGNYGYTF.

The chain employs TRBV30 and TRBJ1-6, with TRBD1 identical over 7 bases. This CDR3 has 17 amino acids. Germline CDR1 GTSNPN, CDR2 SVGIG (reference sequence). V lost 2 bases to trimming and J lost 9 bases; unmatched junction nucleotides: 16. CDR3 amino acids: CAWSLNTRTGWSSPLHF. In DNA, the CDR3 is TGTGCCTGGAGTTTAAACACCCGGACAGGTTGGAGTTCACCCCTCCACTTT.

The V call is TRBV6-5, the J call TRBJ1-2, with 8 bases lining up with TRBD1. Trimming cost V 10 bases and J 7 bases; bases outside gene matches: 14. This CDR3 region has 14 residues. The germline V gene has CDR1 MNHEY and CDR2 SVGAGI. The CDR3 spells CATQKQGAPSGYTF. Written as DNA, the CDR3 is TGTGCCACCCAAAAGCAGGGGGCGCCGAGTGGCTACACCTTC.

This chain joins TRBV10-1 and TRBJ1-5; tentative D call: TRBD1 (5 bases). The CDR3 runs 17 residues. Trimming left V 4 bases short and J 0 bases short, with 16 bases between. Germline values: CDR1 WNHNN, CDR2 SYGVQD (reference sequence). As DNA, the CDR3 is TGCGCCAGCAGTGGTTGCCTTGGGGGGTATAGCAATCAGCCCCAGCATTTT. Amino acids: CASSGCLGGYSNQPQHF.

V and J are TRBV30 and TRBJ2-5; possible D gene TRBD1, 6 bases. CDR3 size: 13 residues. V was shortened by 5 bases and J by 2 bases, with 12 bases between the two germline ends. Germline V gene sequence: CDR1 GTSNPN, CDR2 SVGIG (reference sequence). CDR3 DNA sequence: TGTGCCTGGGACCCTGGACAGCAAGAGACCCAGTACTTC. It encodes CAWDPGQQETQYF.

This clone was recorded only once. The chain links TRBV10-3 to TRBJ2-3; possibly TRBD1 for D (5 bases). The CDR3 loop spans 14 amino acids. The germline V gene has CDR1 ENHRY and CDR2 SYGVKD. Trimming stripped 10 bases from V and 1 base from J, with 15 bases between. The CDR3 bases are TGTGCCAGTAATCTGGGGCAGGGCACAGATACGCAGTATTTT. Residues: CASNLGQGTDTQYF.

Comments on this clone: The junction differs from germline at one of its ends, possibly a read error. J is TRBJ2-3 and V is TRBV20-1; D ambiguous. The CDR3 loop spans 13 amino acids. Germline CDR1 DFQATT, CDR2 SNEGSKA (reference sequence). DNA for the CDR3: TGCAGCGCTAGTGGTAGAAGCACAGATACGCAGTATTTT. Translation gives CSASGRSTDTQYF.

The rearrangement joins TRBV5-1 to TRBJ2-1, with TRBD2 identical over 7 bases. The V and J ends lost 6 bases and 6 bases, in that order; junction bases with no gene match: 12. Germline CDR1 is SGHRS and CDR2 is YFSETQ. The CDR3 runs to 15 residues. DNA of the CDR3: TGCGCCAGCACACCGCCGGGAGGCGGCATCAATGAGCAGTTCTTC. It specifies CASTPPGGGINEQFF. The full variable domain, rest sourced from reference TRBV5-1 and TRBJ2-1, is KAGVTQTPRYLIKTRGQQVTLSCSPISGHRSVSWYQQTPGQGLQFLFEYFSETQRNKGNFPGRFSGRQFSNSRSEMNVSTLELGDSALYLCASTPPGGGINEQFFGPGTRLTVL.

This chain joins TRBV19 and TRBJ2-1, with 9 nucleotides matching TRBD1. The CDR3 length is 15 residues. Unmatched junction bases numbered 6, after V lost 3 bases and J lost 6 bases. Germline V gives CDR1 LNHDA, CDR2 SQIVND (reference sequence). DNA for the CDR3: TGTGCCAGTAGTATGGAGGGACAGGGTTCCAATGAGCAGTTCTTC. Translating gives CASSMEGQGSNEQFF.

The rearrangement joins TRBV18 to TRBJ2-2; D possibly corresponds to TRBD1 (6 bases). Trimming took off 8 bases at V and 3 bases at J, with 13 bases between the two ends. The CDR3 sequence is 14 residues long. Germline loops: CDR1 KGHSH, CDR2 LQKENI. The DNA for the CDR3 is TGTGCCAGCAGAACAGGGACGGACACCGGGGAGCTGTTTTTT. It encodes CASRTGTDTGELFF.

The chain has TRBV6-1 and TRBJ1-4, with D perhaps TRBD1 (5 bases). CDR3 size: 16 residues. The V end lost 0 bases, the J end lost 5 bases, and 13 bases lay between the germline ends. In germline, CDR1 is MNHNS, CDR2 SASEGT. The CDR3 nucleotides are TGTGCCAGCAGTGAAGCGCCAGGCGGGGGGAATGAAAAACTGTTTTTT. Residues: CASSEAPGGGNEKLFF.

This chain links TRBV4-2 with TRBJ2-3, with 7 nucleotides matching TRBD2. CDR1 and CDR2 (germline): LGHNA, YNFKEQ. V shed 5 bases, J shed 1 base, and the junction held 9 bases outside the gene matches. The CDR3 has 16 amino acids. CDR3: CASSETSPGGTDTQYF. The CDR3 coding sequence is TGTGCCAGCAGCGAGACTAGCCCCGGGGGCACAGATACGCAGTATTTT.

The chain employs TRBV5-8 and TRBJ2-1; 13 bases agree with TRBD2. This CDR3 has 15 amino acids. CDR1 and CDR2 (germline): SGHTS, YDEGEE. J lost 7 bases, V lost 4 bases, and 5 bases had no gene match. The CDR3: CASSPGTSGVNEQFF. CDR3 DNA: TGTGCCAGCAGCCCCGGGACTAGCGGGGTTAATGAGCAGTTCTTC. The whole variable domain, filled in from reference TRBV5-8 and TRBJ2-1, reads EAGVTQSPTHLIKTRGQQATLRCSPISGHTSVYWYQQALGLGLQFLLWYDEGEERNRGNFPPRFSGRQFPNYSSELNVNALELEDSALYLCASSPGTSGVNEQFFGPGTRLTVL.